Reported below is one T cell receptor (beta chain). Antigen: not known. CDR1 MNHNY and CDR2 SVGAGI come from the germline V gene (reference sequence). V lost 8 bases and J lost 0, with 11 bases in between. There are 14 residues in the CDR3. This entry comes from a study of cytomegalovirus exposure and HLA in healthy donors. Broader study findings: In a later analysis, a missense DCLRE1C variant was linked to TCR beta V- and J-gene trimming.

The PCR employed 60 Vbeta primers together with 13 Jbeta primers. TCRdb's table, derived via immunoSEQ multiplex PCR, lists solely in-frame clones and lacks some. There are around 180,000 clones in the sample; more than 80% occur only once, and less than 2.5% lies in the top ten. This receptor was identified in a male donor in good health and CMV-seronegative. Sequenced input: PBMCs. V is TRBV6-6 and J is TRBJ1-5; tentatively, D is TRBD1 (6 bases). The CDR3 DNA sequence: TGTGCCAGCCGCACAGGGACTAGCAATCAGCCCCAGCATTTT. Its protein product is CASRTGTSNQPQHF.